The 26 T cell receptor beta chains in this list originate from one sample, sequenced in a study of T cells in Graves' hyperthyroidism and ophthalmopathy. TCR beta CDR3 region amplification was performed from RNA transcripts. With the HTBI primer set, the TCR CDR3 went through a first round of RT-PCR. Each CDR3 protein gets one entry after TCRdb re-called the multiplex PCR reads with MiXCR. Counted here are roughly 840,000 distinct CDR3 sequences, around 38% occurring once; the ten biggest clones make up 8% to 9%. Material: blood. These receptors were collected from a man aged 18 to 29 with Graves' hyperthyroidism.

V gene TRBV5-5 combines with J gene TRBJ2-2, with D possibly TRBD2 on 6 matching bases. Germline V gene sequence: CDR1 SGHKS, CDR2 YYEKEE (reference sequence). CDR3 length: 17 residues. The germline V and J ends were trimmed by 1 base and 3 bases, with 16 bases remaining between them. Here the CDR3 DNA reads TGTGCCAGCAGCTTGAAGGACGGGAGCATACACACCGGGGAGCTGTTTTTT. This encodes CASSLKDGSIHTGELFF.

This clonotype showed up many times. This chain connects TRBV15 to TRBJ1-6, with D possibly being TRBD1 (6 bases). V lost 2 bases, J lost 7 bases, and 9 bases lay in between. The V gene's germline CDR1 is LNHNV and CDR2 YYDKDF (reference sequence). CDR3 length: 14 residues. CDR3 DNA: TGTGCCACCAGCAGACAGGGGAGCAATTCACCCCTCCACTTT. This gives the protein CATSRQGSNSPLHF.

V gene TRBV10-3 combines with J gene TRBJ1-1; D might be TRBD1 (5 bases). The germline V and J ends were trimmed by 10 bases and 2 bases, with 23 bases remaining between them. The CDR3 has 16 amino acids. Germline V gives CDR1 ENHRY, CDR2 SYGVKD. The CDR3 sequence: CATALPPPRANTEAFF. In nucleotides, the CDR3 is TGTGCCACCGCCTTACCCCCTCCCAGGGCAAACACTGAAGCTTTCTTT.

This clonotype was observed at least ten times. A much larger clone is a single base away; this may be a read error. The J gene is TRBJ1-6, the V gene TRBV7-3; the D gene is possibly TRBD1 (5 bases). The CDR3 is made up of 14 amino acids. Germline V gene data show CDR1 as SGHTA and CDR2 as FQGTGA. The CDR3 here is CANSLAGLESPLHF. CDR3 DNA: TGTGCCAACAGCTTGGCAGGGCTGGAATCACCCCTCCACTTT.

The chain has TRBV7-9 and TRBJ1-1; 9 bases match TRBD1. The V segment lost 6 bases and the J segment 2 bases; nucleotides outside the gene matches: 7. The germline V gene has CDR1 SEHNR and CDR2 FQNEAQ (reference sequence). This CDR3 comprises 15 residues. CDR3 nucleotide sequence: TGTGCCAGCAGGCATACAGGGGGCCCAAACACTGAAGCTTTCTTT. It specifies CASRHTGGPNTEAFF.

This clonotype was observed at least ten times. This chain uses TRBV7-8 with TRBJ1-6, with D perhaps TRBD1 (5 bases). V was cut by 5 bases and J by 6 bases, with 11 bases left in between. The germline gives CDR1 SGHVS, CDR2 FQNEAQ. This CDR3 region has 14 residues. CDR3 bases: TGTGCCAGCAGCGGCGGGACGGCTAATTCACCCCTCCACTTT. Translating it yields CASSGGTANSPLHF.

This clonotype occurred many times. The chain recombines TRBV7-9 with TRBJ2-7, with 10 bases aligning to TRBD1. The V segment lost 6 bases and the J segment 6 bases; nucleotides outside the gene matches: 5. Germline V gene lookup returns CDR1 SEHNR and CDR2 FQNEAQ (reference sequence). The CDR3 spans 13 residues. CDR3 DNA sequence: TGTGCCAGCAGTCCGACAGGGGGCCGCGAGCAGTACTTC. This translates into CASSPTGGREQYF. Drawing the rest from reference TRBV7-9 and TRBJ2-7, the complete variable domain is DTGVSQNPRHKITKRGQNVTFRCDPISEHNRLYWYRQTLGQGPEFLTYFQNEAQLEKSRLLSDRFSAERPKGSFSTLEIQRTEQGDSAMYLCASSPTGGREQYFGPGTRLTVT.

In this sample, this clonotype turned up a few times. This chain links TRBV4-1 with TRBJ1-6; D call uncertain. Germline CDR1 MGHRA, CDR2 YSYEKL. Trimming took off 0 bases at V and 9 bases at J, with 6 bases between the two ends. The length of the CDR3 is 13 residues. Here the CDR3 DNA reads TGCGCCAGCAGCCAAGAATCGAGTTCACCCCTCCACTTT. Amino acids: CASSQESSSPLHF.

V usage is TRBV7-2 and J usage is TRBJ1-1, with D unresolved. CDR3 length: 16 amino acids. V was cut by 5 bases and J by 1 base, with 17 bases left in between. The V gene's germline CDR1 is SGHTA and CDR2 FQGNSA. CDR3 in DNA: TGTGCCAGCAGCCCGACCGTCTGGGGTAAGAACACTGAAGCTTTCTTT. It encodes CASSPTVWGKNTEAFF.

This clonotype was seen more than once but under ten times. The J gene is TRBJ1-4, the V gene TRBV11-2; D is unresolved. Trimming removed 3 bases at V and 5 bases at J, with 10 bases between. The CDR3 has 14 amino acids. Germline V gene data show CDR1 as SGHAT and CDR2 as FQNNGV. CDR3 DNA: TGTGCCAGCAGCTTCGACGGCGGGAATGAAAAACTGTTTTTT. Translating gives CASSFDGGNEKLFF.

The rearrangement joins TRBV7-9 to TRBJ1-1; D unclear. Trimming took off 3 bases at V and 4 bases at J, with 12 bases between the two ends. This CDR3 has 14 residues. Germline CDR1 is SEHNR and CDR2 is FQNEAQ (reference sequence). The CDR3 loop is CASSLEAGSTEAFF. CDR3 nucleotides: TGTGCCAGCAGCTTGGAGGCGGGGAGCACTGAAGCTTTCTTT.

In DNA form, the CDR3 reads TGTGCCAGCAGCCAGGCCTTGGGGGGCGGGGGGGCGGAGACCCAGTACTTC. This codes for CASSQALGGGGAETQYF. The gene calls are TRBV7-2 and TRBJ2-5; 9 nucleotides agree with TRBD2. The CDR3 extends over 17 amino acids. The germline CDR1 and CDR2 sequences are SGHTA and FQGNSA. The trim removed 5 bases at V and 5 bases at J, leaving 15 bases unmatched. The whole variable domain, filled in from reference TRBV7-2 and TRBJ2-5, reads GAGVSQSPSNKVTEKGKDVELRCDPISGHTALYWYRQSLGQGLEFLIYFQGNSAPDKSGLPSDRFSAERTGGSVSTLTIQRTQQEDSAVYLCASSQALGGGGAETQYFGPGTRLLVL.

To note about this clonotype: A much larger clone differs from this one at a single base, so this may be a read error. As the CDR3 is not closed by the conserved phenylalanine or tryptophan, this likely results from a read error. CDR3 amino acids: CASSQDRAEAFS. The CDR3 DNA reads as TGTGCCAGCAGCCAGGACAGGGCTGAAGCTTTCTCT. This sequence joins TRBV2 and TRBJ1-1; the match to TRBD1 covers 8 bases. Germline trimming cut 6 bases from V and 6 bases from J; bases unmatched to any gene: 3. This CDR3 is 12 amino acids long. Germline V CDR1 and CDR2: SNHLY, FYNNEI.

The sample holds a few counts of this clonotype. V and J are TRBV7-2 and TRBJ1-4, with no clear D. Germline V gene sequence: CDR1 SGHTA, CDR2 FQGNSA. The CDR3 contains 16 residues. V was clipped by 5 bases and J by 5 bases, with 18 bases between them. Here the CDR3 reads CASSTLTEVHNEKLFF. CDR3 sequence (DNA): TGTGCCAGCAGCACCCTCACGGAGGTACACAATGAAAAACTGTTTTTT.

The V gene is TRBV16, the J gene TRBJ2-7; D uncertain. CDR1 KGHSY and CDR2 FQNENV come from the germline V gene. V was pared by 4 bases and J by 6 bases, with 13 bases between. The CDR3 is 13 amino acids. The CDR3 is CASSLADPTEQYF. In DNA, the CDR3 is TGTGCCAGCAGCCTAGCTGACCCAACCGAGCAGTACTTC.

This clonotype was observed many times. The V gene is TRBV7-9, the J gene TRBJ1-1; D unclear. The CDR3 is made up of 13 amino acids. The germline V and J ends were trimmed by 5 bases and 0 bases, with 7 bases remaining between them. Germline CDR1 SEHNR, CDR2 FQNEAQ (reference sequence). DNA of the CDR3: TGTGCCAGCAGCCCGTTCATGAACACTGAAGCTTTCTTT. Residues: CASSPFMNTEAFF.

The chain uses TRBV29-1 and TRBJ1-1; a possible D gene is TRBD1 (5 bases). The CDR3 spans 12 residues. Per the germline V gene, CDR1 is SQVTM and CDR2 is ANQGSEA. V lost 7 bases to trimming and J lost 4 bases, with 13 bases between them. The CDR3 loop reads CSARQRTTEAFF. The CDR3 DNA reads as TGCAGCGCCCGACAGAGGACCACTGAAGCTTTCTTT.

For the CDR3, the DNA is TGTGCCAGCAGTTCGATAGCGGCCACCGGGGAGCTGTTTTTT. Protein: CASSSIAATGELFF. This chain connects TRBV12-3 or TRBV12-4 to TRBJ2-2, with D tentatively TRBD2 (6 bases). The CDR3 runs 14 residues. V was shortened by 4 bases and J by 4 bases, with 10 bases between the two germline ends.

The V gene is TRBV25-1, the J gene TRBJ1-6; D may be TRBD1 (6 bases). Germline V gene lookup returns CDR1 MGHDK and CDR2 SYGVNS. The CDR3 consists of 15 residues. V gave up 0 bases and J gave up 6 bases, with 9 bases separating them. The CDR3 reads CASSEYVQGNSPLHF. CDR3 DNA: TGTGCCAGCAGTGAATATGTACAGGGTAATTCACCCCTCCACTTT.

This clonotype has more than one count but fewer than ten. The chain combines TRBV12-3 or TRBV12-4 with TRBJ1-1; D is ambiguous. V was shortened by 0 bases and J by 4 bases, with 9 bases between the two germline ends. CDR3 length: 14 residues. The CDR3 DNA reads TGTGCCAGCAGTTTAGCGACCGGGGTCACTGAAGCTTTCTTT. It yields the protein CASSLATGVTEAFF.

This clonotype has a count of ten or more. The genes are TRBV7-2 and TRBJ2-5, with D perhaps TRBD2 (5 bases). CDR1 is SGHTA, CDR2 FQGNSA, per germline. The V gene lost 3 bases and the J gene lost 5 bases, with 16 bases spanning the gap. This CDR3 comprises 15 residues. This CDR3 is CASSFSGVTGETQYF. The CDR3 bases are TGTGCCAGCAGCTTCTCTGGGGTTACGGGGGAGACCCAGTACTTC.

The chain joins TRBV13 to TRBJ2-6, with a possible D match to TRBD1 (6 bases). Germline V gene lookup returns CDR1 PRHDT and CDR2 FYEKMQ (reference sequence). V was cut by 2 bases and J by 3 bases, with 14 bases left in between. This CDR3 is built from 17 residues. The CDR3 DNA sequence: TGTGCCAGCAGCTTATCGGGACACCACTTTGGGGCCAACGTCCTGACTTTC. Residues: CASSLSGHHFGANVLTF.

This clonotype showed up many times. This chain links TRBV6-5 with TRBJ2-5; TRBD1 matches at 9 bases. Germline CDR1 MNHEY, CDR2 SVGAGI. The trim removed 5 bases at V and 4 bases at J, leaving 2 bases unmatched. The CDR3 runs to 13 residues. The CDR3 loop reads CASSRDRVETQYF. As DNA, the CDR3 is TGTGCCAGCAGTCGGGACAGGGTAGAGACCCAGTACTTC.

This sequence joins TRBV19 and TRBJ1-2, with a weak D call TRBD1 (5 bases). Germline V gene lookup returns CDR1 LNHDA and CDR2 SQIVND (reference sequence). The CDR3 sequence is 15 residues long. V lost 8 bases, J lost 3 bases, and 19 bases lay in between. CDR3 residues: CASLRLGAGYYGYTF. The DNA for the CDR3 is TGTGCCAGTCTCAGGTTGGGAGCAGGGTACTATGGCTACACCTTC.

A word on this clonotype: An end of the junction does not agree with germline; a read error may underlie this. The chain carries TRBV29-1 and TRBJ2-6, with 9 bases identical to TRBD2. The CDR3 is 16 residues long. CDR1 and CDR2 (germline): SQVTM, ANQGSEA. CDR3 coding DNA: TGCAGCGCCGCTGCGCGGGAGGGCACTGGGGCCGACGTCCTGACTTTC. This gives the protein CSAAAREGTGADVLTF. Full variable domain (remainder filled in from reference TRBV29-1 and TRBJ2-6): SAVISQKPSRDICQRGTSLTIQCQVDSQVTMMFWYRQQPGQSLTLIATANQGSEATYESGFVIDKFPISRPNLTFSTLTVSNMSPEDSSIYLCSAAAREGTGADVLTFGAGSRLTVL.

This clonotype occurred a few times. The chain carries TRBV20-1 and TRBJ1-4; D is ambiguous. Trimming shortened V by 4 bases and J by 5 bases, and 14 bases separated the two germline ends. This CDR3 contains 14 residues. Looked up from germline, CDR1 is DFQATT and CDR2 is SNEGSKA (reference sequence). The CDR3 spells CSAIRAEGNEKLFF. The CDR3 DNA sequence: TGCAGTGCTATTAGGGCAGAAGGGAATGAAAAACTGTTTTTT.